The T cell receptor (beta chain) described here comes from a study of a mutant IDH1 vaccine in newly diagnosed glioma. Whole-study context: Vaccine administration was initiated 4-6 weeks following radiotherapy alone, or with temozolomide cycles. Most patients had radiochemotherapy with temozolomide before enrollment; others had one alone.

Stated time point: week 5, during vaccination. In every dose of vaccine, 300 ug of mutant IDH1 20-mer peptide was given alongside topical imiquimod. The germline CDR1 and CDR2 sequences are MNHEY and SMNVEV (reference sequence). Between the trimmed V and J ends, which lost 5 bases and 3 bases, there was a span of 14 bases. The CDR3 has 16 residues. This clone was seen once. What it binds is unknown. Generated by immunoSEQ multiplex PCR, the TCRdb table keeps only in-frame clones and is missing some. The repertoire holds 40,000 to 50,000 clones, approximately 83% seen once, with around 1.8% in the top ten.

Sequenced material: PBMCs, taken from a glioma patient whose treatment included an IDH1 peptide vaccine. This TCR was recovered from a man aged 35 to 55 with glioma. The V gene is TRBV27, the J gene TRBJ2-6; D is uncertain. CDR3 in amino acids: CASSPSGSNGANVLTF. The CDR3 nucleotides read TGTGCCAGCAGTCCCTCGGGCAGTAATGGGGCCAACGTCCTGACTTTC.